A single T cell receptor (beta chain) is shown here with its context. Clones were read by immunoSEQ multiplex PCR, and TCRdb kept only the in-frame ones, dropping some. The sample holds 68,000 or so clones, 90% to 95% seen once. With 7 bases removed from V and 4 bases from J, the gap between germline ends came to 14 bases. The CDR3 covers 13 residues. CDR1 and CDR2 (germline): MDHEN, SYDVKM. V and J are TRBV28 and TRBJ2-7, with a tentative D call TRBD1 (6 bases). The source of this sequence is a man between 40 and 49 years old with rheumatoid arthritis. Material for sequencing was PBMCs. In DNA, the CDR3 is TGTGCCAGCACCTCAGGGGCGCAGTACGAGCAGTACTTC. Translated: CASTSGAQYEQYF.